This TCR beta chain was retrieved from a study of T cells in Graves' hyperthyroidism and ophthalmopathy (dated by TCRdb to the late 2010s). For the study in its entirety: Peripheral blood samples were taken at the time of initial diagnosis, prior to any treatment. The approximately 98 discovery patients were randomly divided into training and test sets at a 7:3 ratio. Once sampling was done, hyperthyroidism patients were given methimazole at a starting dose of 30 mg daily, whereas ophthalmopathy patients were given high-dose intravenous methylprednisolone. Whether ophthalmopathy could be predicted prospectively was tested in an independent validation cohort made up of under 20 hyperthyroidism patients plus 17 patients who later progressed to ophthalmopathy. The paper describes TCR Vbeta CDR3 sequencing of about 140 peripheral blood samples, made up of under 50 ophthalmopathy patients, over 70 hyperthyroidism patients and around 17 progressor patients. A discovery cohort of about a hundred patients, fewer than 50 with Graves' ophthalmopathy and approximately 55 with stable Graves' hyperthyroidism, was used to find distinguishing TCR V-J signatures. Thyroid tissue and blood T-cell repertoires from about six Graves' hyperthyroidism patients were also compared in the study.

Hyperthyroidism patients were aged 18 to 65 years and newly diagnosed, with disease duration of less than 2 months. Any patient with an uncontrolled infection, another autoimmune disease, pregnancy or lactation was excluded. Diagnoses were based on clinical symptoms, serum thyroxine and TRAb, thyroid ultrasound and orbital computed tomography. Blood from progressor patients was collected at the time of first diagnosis with hyperthyroidism, before any ophthalmopathy symptoms had appeared. PBMCs were isolated from about 10 ml of fresh peripheral blood by Ficoll-Paque density gradient centrifugation. Progressor patients were initially diagnosed with Graves' hyperthyroidism and developed ophthalmopathy during follow-up. Trizol reagent was used to extract total RNA, and RNA quality was then checked on an Agilent 2100 Bioanalyzer. This clonotype was picked up many times. This receptor's antigen is unknown. Per-base quality was not reported, and no clone a single base away is much larger than it.

The CDR3 starts with the cysteine, ends with the phenylalanine, and has 14 residues. The sequence is cut down to CDR3 DNA, 42 bases in frame from base 1. CDR1 and CDR2, per the germline V gene, are MNHNS and SASEGT. Deletion took 0 bases off V and 0 bases off J, with a span of 2 bases between the germline ends. TCR beta CDR3 regions were amplified from RNA transcripts. The TCR CDR3 was subjected to a first round of RT-PCR using the HTBI primer set and the Qiagen OneStep RT-PCR kit. Libraries were constructed in a second round of multiplex PCR, after which size selection and purification were carried out. Sequencing of the libraries was done on an Illumina HiSeq2000 using paired-end 100 bp reads. Regarding the original processing steps: SOAPnuke was used to process the raw data, throwing out any read that contained adapters or uncalled bases, had a mean Phred below 15, or lacked an exact constant-primer or identifier match. High-quality paired reads were merged with COPE v1.2.5, and unique nucleotide sequences were defined as clonotypes. MiTCR v1.1 was used to align clonotypes to the IMGT TRBV, TRBD and TRBJ reference segments. Only V-J combinations with frequency above 0.0001, covering approximately 99% of repertoires, were analysed. A TCS score was defined as the ratio of F50 (clonal expansion) to E x V (chaos), with BLOSUM62-based TCRdist applied between CDR3 peptides within each V-J. Welch's t-statistics and random forest reduced just over 500 V-J features to around 14, which were used in a naive Bayes classifier (R e1071). Clones were called with MiXCR by TCRdb after fastp trimmed the public reads at Q25, and only in-frame beta chains were retained. Identical CDR3 protein sequences are pooled into one entry, listed with their most common genes and DNA. None of the V and J calls come from the authors' own analysis; TCRdb made them. The sample table records about 400,000 distinct CDR3 sequences; around 14% of these occur just once. The ten largest clones capture about a quarter of the sample.

Study-level results and caveats: A model built on a 13 V-J signature distinguished ophthalmopathy from stable hyperthyroidism, reaching about 88% sensitivity and under 84% specificity in cross-validation and 80%/75% in testing. Most expanded thyroid clonotypes (frequency above 0.001) were also detected in blood, suggesting blood repertoires may reflect thyroid immune responses. In validation, the model predicted progression to ophthalmopathy a median of roughly 6.5 months before onset, with around 70% sensitivity and roughly 79% specificity. No statistical method was used to fix the sample size in advance, and group allocation was not hidden from the investigators.

The chain is made from TRBV6-1 and TRBJ2-2; no D gene is confidently identified. The TCR sequence derives from a woman aged 18-35 years with Graves' hyperthyroidism that later progressed to Graves' ophthalmopathy. The sequencing input was blood. The DNA is TGTGCCAGCAGTGAAGCCGCGAACACCGGGGAGCTGTTTTTT. This codes for CASSEAANTGELFF.